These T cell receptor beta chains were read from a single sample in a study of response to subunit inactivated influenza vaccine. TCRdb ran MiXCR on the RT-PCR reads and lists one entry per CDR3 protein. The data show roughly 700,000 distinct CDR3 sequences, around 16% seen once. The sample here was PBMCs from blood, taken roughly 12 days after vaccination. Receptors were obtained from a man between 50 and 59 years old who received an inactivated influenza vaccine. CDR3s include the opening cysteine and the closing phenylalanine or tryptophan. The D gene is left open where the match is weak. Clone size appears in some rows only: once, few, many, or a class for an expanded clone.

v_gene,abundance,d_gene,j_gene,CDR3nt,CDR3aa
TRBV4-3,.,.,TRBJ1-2,TGCGCCAGCAGCCAAGATTCCCGAGGGCGGGGGATGGCCTATGGCTACACCTTC,CASSQDSRGRGMAYGYTF
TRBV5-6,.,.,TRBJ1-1,TGTGCCAGCAGCTACCTCCATACACGGAACACTGAAGCTTTCTTT,CASSYLHTRNTEAFF
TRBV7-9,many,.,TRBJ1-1,TGTGCCAGCAGCTTAACCCGGGGGAGCACTGAAGCTTTCTTT,CASSLTRGSTEAFF
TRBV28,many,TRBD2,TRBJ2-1,TGTGCCAGCAGCTGGGGACTAGCGGGAGGGATAACCTACAATGAGCAGTTCTTC,CASSWGLAGGITYNEQFF
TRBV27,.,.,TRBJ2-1,TGTGCCAGCAGTTTAGCAGGGGTCAATGAGCAGTTCTTC,CASSLAGVNEQFF
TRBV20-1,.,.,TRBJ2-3,TGCAGTGCTAGCCGGGACGCCTTCACAGATACGCAGTATTTT,CSASRDAFTDTQYF
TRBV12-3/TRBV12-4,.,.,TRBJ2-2,TGTGCCAGCAGTCCAGACCCCACCGGGGAGCTGTTTTTT,CASSPDPTGELFF
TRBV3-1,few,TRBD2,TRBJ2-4,TGTGCCAGCCGGGGGGGGTCGAACATTCAGTACTTC,CASRGGSNIQYF
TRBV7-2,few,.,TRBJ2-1,TGTGCCAGCAGCTTTTTCGATCCATACCAAACTAATAATGAGCAGTTCTTC,CASSFFDPYQTNNEQFF
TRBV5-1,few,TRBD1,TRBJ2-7,TGCGCCAGCAGCCCGCCGGGACAGGATTACGAGCAGTACTTC,CASSPPGQDYEQYF
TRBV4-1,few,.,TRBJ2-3,TGCGCCAGCAGCCAAATGGCCCTGGTGGAAGATACGCAGTATTTT,CASSQMALVEDTQYF
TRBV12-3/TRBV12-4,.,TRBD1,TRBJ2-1,TGTGCCAGCAGCCTACCACGAAACAGGGGACGCTACAATGAGCAGTTCTTC,CASSLPRNRGRYNEQFF
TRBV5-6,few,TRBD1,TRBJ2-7,TGTGCCAGCGGGACAGGGGGCTGGTACGAGCAGTACTTC,CASGTGGWYEQYF
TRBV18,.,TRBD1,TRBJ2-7,TGTGCCAGCTCACCACCGCAAGGACAGGGACGTTCCTACGAGCAGTACTTC,CASSPPQGQGRSYEQYF
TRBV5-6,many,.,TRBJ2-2,TGTGCCAGCAGCGCGGAGGGGAGACGTAGGGCGAACACCGGGGAGCTGTTTTTT,CASSAEGRRRANTGELFF
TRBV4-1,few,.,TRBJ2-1,TGCGCCAGCAGCCAAGTATTAGGTGGGGCAGGCAAGAATGAGCAGTTCTTC,CASSQVLGGAGKNEQFF
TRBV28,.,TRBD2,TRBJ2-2,TGTGCCAGCACTGGACTAGCGGGAGGCGAGGGACTGTTTTTT,CASTGLAGGEGLFF
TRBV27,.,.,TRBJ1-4,TGTGCCAGCAGTTCAGTGGGCGAAAAACTGTTTTTT,CASSSVGEKLFF
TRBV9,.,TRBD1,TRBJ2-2,TGTGCCAGCAGCGTAAGACAGGGGGTAAACACCGGGGAGCTGTTTTTT,CASSVRQGVNTGELFF
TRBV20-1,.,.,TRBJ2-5,TGCAGTGCTAGGGGGCCCCTCCGTGAAGAGACCCAGTACTTC,CSARGPLREETQYF
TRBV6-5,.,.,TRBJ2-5,TGTGCCAGCAGTAACCGGCGATTAGAGACCCAGTACTTC,CASSNRRLETQYF
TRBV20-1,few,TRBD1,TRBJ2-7,TGCAGTGCTAGGGTGCCGGGACAGCCCTACGAGCAGTACTTC,CSARVPGQPYEQYF
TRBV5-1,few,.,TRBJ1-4,TGCGCCAGCAGCAGGTCGGGGGGTTACGAAAAACTGTTTTTT,CASSRSGGYEKLFF
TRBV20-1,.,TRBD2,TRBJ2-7,TGCAGTGCTTGGCTAGCGGGAGTTTACGAGCAGTACTTC,CSAWLAGVYEQYF
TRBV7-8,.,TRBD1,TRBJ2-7,TGTGCCAGCAGCGCGGACAGGTTTTCCTACGAGCAGTACTTC,CASSADRFSYEQYF